One and the same sample provided the 20 T cell receptor beta chains below, sequenced in a study of shared clonotypes between healthy human individuals. Selected positively for CCR7 and CD45RO-negative, naive CD8 cells excluded terminally differentiated effector memory CD45RA+ cells. Sequenced by immunoSEQ multiplex PCR; TCRdb stores in-frame clones only, minus some. The repertoire holds around 2,000,000 clones, with about 92% as singletons. The sequencing input was naive CD8+ T cells from PBMCs. The source of these receptors is a man between 18 and 35 years old in good health. Some clones in this sample may be carry-over from other donors' samples.

Points on this clone: Other DNA sequences within the sample encode an identical CDR3. The chain links TRBV4-1 to TRBJ2-3; 11 bases fit TRBD2. CDR1 MGHRA and CDR2 YSYEKL come from the germline V gene. This CDR3 has 16 residues. V lost 3 bases to trimming and J lost 3 bases; unmatched junction nucleotides: 5. In nucleotides, the CDR3 is TGCGCCAGCAGCCAGGTACTAGCGGGAGCAACAGATACGCAGTATTTT. This codes for CASSQVLAGATDTQYF.

V and J are TRBV7-9 and TRBJ1-4; D gene unclear. From germline, CDR1 is SEHNR and CDR2 FQNEAQ (reference sequence). This CDR3 contains 16 residues. The V end lost 4 bases, the J end lost 5 bases, and 17 bases lay between the germline ends. In DNA form, the CDR3 reads TGTGCCAGCAGCTCCCGTGTGGTAGGTGGGAATGAAAAACTGTTTTTT. It is translated as CASSSRVVGGNEKLFF.

The chain employs TRBV7-9 and TRBJ2-7; D is perhaps TRBD2 (7 bases). The CDR3 has 15 amino acids. Germline V gene data show CDR1 as SEHNR and CDR2 as FQNEAQ (reference sequence). V lost 5 bases and J 7 bases, leaving 21 bases between the germline ends. The CDR3 nucleotides read TGTGCCAGCAGCCGGGGGGCCGGGACTACAGCTGAGCAGTACTTC. Translating gives CASSRGAGTTAEQYF. Variable domain in full (rest from reference TRBV7-9 and TRBJ2-7): DTGVSQNPRHKITKRGQNVTFRCDPISEHNRLYWYRQTLGQGPEFLTYFQNEAQLEKSRLLSDRFSAERPKGSFSTLEIQRTEQGDSAMYLCASSRGAGTTAEQYFGPGTRLTVT.

The table lists this clone with a count of one. This CDR3 is also generated by other DNA sequences in the sample. The CDR3, as DNA: TGCGCCAGCAGCTCAGCCTACGAGCAGTACTTC. It translates to CASSSAYEQYF. V gene TRBV5-1 combines with J gene TRBJ2-7; D gene unclear. This CDR3 contains 11 residues. Germline assignment: CDR1 SGHRS and CDR2 YFSETQ. With 3 bases removed from V and 2 bases from J, the gap between germline ends came to 3 bases.

This chain's CDR3 is CASSMTNGNEVAGAPYEQYF. The CDR3 DNA reads TGTGCCAGCAGCATGACCAATGGGAATGAAGTAGCGGGAGCACCATACGAGCAGTACTTC. The chain is built from TRBV21-1 and TRBJ2-7; the table's TRBD2 call for D was not verified on the DNA. TRBV21-1 is a recognized pseudogene. The CDR3 runs to 20 residues.

The CDR3 nucleotides are TGTGCCAGCAGTTTTTCGGGGGATGAGGTCACAGATACGCAGTATTTT. As protein: CASSFSGDEVTDTQYF. The chain has TRBV28 and TRBJ2-3; D may be TRBD2 (6 bases). The germline V gene has CDR1 MDHEN and CDR2 SYDVKM. The CDR3 is 16 residues long. Between the trimmed V and J ends, which lost 3 bases and 2 bases, there was a span of 15 bases.

The chain is built from TRBV25-1 and TRBJ1-5; possible D gene TRBD1, 5 bases. The CDR3 consists of 15 residues. In germline, CDR1 is MGHDK, CDR2 SYGVNS. Trimming took 6 bases from V and 0 from J, leaving 12 bases between them. The CDR3 loop is CASSPQGFSNQPQHF. Written as DNA, the CDR3 is TGTGCCAGCAGCCCCCAGGGTTTTAGCAATCAGCCCCAGCATTTT. The full variable domain, in which reference TRBV25-1 and TRBJ1-5 provide the parts outside the CDR3, is EADIYQTPRYLVIGTGKKITLECSQTMGHDKMYWYQQDPGMELHLIHYSYGVNSTEKGDLSSESTVSRIRTEHFPLTLESARPSHTSQYLCASSPQGFSNQPQHFGDGTRLSIL.

This clone is a singleton in its sample. The chain recombines TRBV29-1 with TRBJ2-7; D possibly matches TRBD1 or TRBD2 (6 bases each). In germline, CDR1 is SQVTM, CDR2 ANQGSEA. The CDR3 has 14 residues. Trimming left V 4 bases short and J 2 bases short, with 15 bases between. CDR3 in DNA: TGCAGCGTTGCCCTCTACAGGGAGGCCTACGAGCAGTACTTC. This encodes CSVALYREAYEQYF.

This sequence joins TRBV7-9 and TRBJ2-7; D might be TRBD2 (6 bases). There are 14 residues in the CDR3. Trimming removed 5 bases at V and 2 bases at J, with 13 bases between. Germline V gene data show CDR1 as SEHNR and CDR2 as FQNEAQ (reference sequence). The CDR3: CASSVSGLTYEQYF. DNA for the CDR3: TGTGCCAGCAGCGTATCGGGACTGACCTACGAGCAGTACTTC.

The V and J genes are TRBV4-1 and TRBJ1-4; a weak D match, TRBD1 (6 bases). This CDR3 has 19 amino acids. Trimming took off 3 bases at V and 8 bases at J, with 28 bases between the two ends. CDR1 and CDR2 from the germline V gene are MGHRA and YSYEKL. DNA for the CDR3: TGCGCCAGCAGCCAGCTCCCGTCGGGGGGCGCTTCATTTGGGGAAAAACTGTTTTTT. Its protein is CASSQLPSGGASFGEKLFF.

The genes are TRBV28 and TRBJ2-4; D is perhaps TRBD1 (5 bases). V lost 5 bases, J lost 0 bases, and 20 bases lay in between. The length of the CDR3 is 18 residues. Germline loops: CDR1 MDHEN, CDR2 SYDVKM. As DNA, the CDR3 is TGTGCCAGCAGTCGAAGGTGGGGCCATACGCTAGCCAAAAACATTCAGTACTTC. This gives the protein CASSRRWGHTLAKNIQYF.

The chain joins TRBV27 to TRBJ2-5; tentative D call: TRBD2 (6 bases). The CDR3 is 17 amino acids. V shed 6 bases and J shed 1 base, with 21 bases lying between them. The germline V gene encodes CDR1 MNHEY and CDR2 SMNVEV (reference sequence). The CDR3 spells CASRRHSRGGPQETQYF. CDR3 DNA: TGTGCCAGCAGGAGACATAGTCGGGGAGGCCCCCAAGAGACCCAGTACTTC.

CDR3 in amino acids: CASSRVGDGNNEQFF. The CDR3 bases are TGTGCCAGCAGTCGTGTGGGGGACGGGAACAATGAGCAGTTCTTC. The chain couples TRBV11-1 to TRBJ2-1; TRBD1 or TRBD2 may be the D gene (5 bases each). Trimming took 6 bases from V and 5 from J, leaving 17 bases between them. Germline values: CDR1 SGHAT, CDR2 FQDESV (reference sequence). This CDR3 spans 15 amino acids.

The chain carries TRBV7-6 and TRBJ2-5; tentatively, D is TRBD2 (6 bases). The CDR3 loop spans 15 amino acids. The germline gives CDR1 SGHVS, CDR2 FNYEAQ. Between the trimmed V and J ends, which lost 5 bases and 2 bases, there was a span of 15 bases. CDR3 nucleotide sequence: TGTGCCAGCAGCCGAATAGACGGGACTCAAGAGACCCAGTACTTC. It translates to CASSRIDGTQETQYF.

The chain uses TRBV9 and TRBJ1-2, with 11 bases identical to TRBD1. This CDR3 region has 16 residues. Germline assignment: CDR1 SGDLS and CDR2 YYNGEE. The ends lost 1 base at V and 7 bases at J; junction bases unmatched: 9. The CDR3 loop reads CASSVNPDRGHFGYTF. The CDR3 bases are TGTGCCAGCAGCGTAAACCCGGACAGGGGGCACTTTGGCTACACCTTC.

The rearrangement joins TRBV27 to TRBJ2-7, with D perhaps TRBD1 (5 bases). V dropped 4 bases and J dropped 7 bases, with 23 bases sitting between them. The germline V gene encodes CDR1 MNHEY and CDR2 SMNVEV (reference sequence). The CDR3 loop spans 16 amino acids. This CDR3 is CASSSLQESRSGEQYF. Here the CDR3 DNA reads TGTGCCAGCAGTTCCTTACAGGAATCTCGATCGGGTGAGCAGTACTTC.

This clone was observed a single time. The chain carries TRBV7-9 and TRBJ2-2, with 13 nucleotides matching TRBD2. Germline trimming cut 5 bases from V and 0 bases from J; bases unmatched to any gene: 6. The CDR3 sequence is 18 residues long. Germline CDR1 and CDR2: SEHNR and FQNEAQ (reference sequence). Here the CDR3 reads CASSTGTSGMSNTGELFF. The CDR3, as DNA: TGTGCCAGCAGCACTGGGACTAGCGGGATGTCGAACACCGGGGAGCTGTTTTTT.

The gene calls are TRBV13 and TRBJ1-5; TRBD1 aligns across 8 bases. J was trimmed by 6 bases and V by 3 bases; bases with no gene match: 7. CDR3 length equals 15 residues. Germline V gene lookup returns CDR1 PRHDT and CDR2 FYEKMQ (reference sequence). This chain's CDR3 is CASSLDREVPQPQHF. The CDR3 coding sequence is TGTGCCAGCAGCTTGGACAGGGAGGTCCCTCAGCCCCAGCATTTT.

The V gene is TRBV19, the J gene TRBJ1-1; D is ambiguous. Germline V gene sequence: CDR1 LNHDA, CDR2 SQIVND (reference sequence). The CDR3 runs to 15 residues. The V and J ends lost 5 bases and 0 bases respectively, with 13 bases between them. The CDR3 DNA reads as TGTGCCAGTAGTGACGAACGGGGAATGAACACTGAAGCTTTCTTT. Encoded protein: CASSDERGMNTEAFF.

J is TRBJ2-7 and V is TRBV19, with TRBD1 matching over 8 bases. The CDR3 covers 14 residues. Germline V gene data show CDR1 as LNHDA and CDR2 as SQIVND (reference sequence). V dropped 4 bases and J dropped 2; count of bases not matched to a gene: 4. Written as DNA, the CDR3 is TGTGCCAGTAGTAACCGGGACAGGACCTACGAGCAGTACTTC. Its protein is CASSNRDRTYEQYF. Variable domain in full (rest from reference TRBV19 and TRBJ2-7): DGGITQSPKYLFRKEGQNVTLSCEQNLNHDAMYWYRQDPGQGLRLIYYSQIVNDFQKGDIAEGYSVSREKKESFPLTVTSAQKNPTAFYLCASSNRDRTYEQYFGPGTRLTVT.